The sequence of this TCR beta chain was determined in a study of shared clonotypes between healthy human individuals. Study-level results: Memory subsets generally showed lower estimated richness than naive subsets. In the sorted subsets, rarefaction showed sequencing was incomplete despite large depth.

The protocol was immunoSEQ multiplex PCR, while the TCRdb copy is restricted to in-frame clones and leaves out a portion. The table lists millions of clones, roughly 92% of them singletons, with more than 0.12% in the top ten. Comment on this clone: Its antigen is undetermined. Other DNA sequences of this sample code for an identical CDR3.

This CDR3 region has 15 residues. Per germline, CDR1 SGHTA and CDR2 FQGNSA. Trimming removed 1 base from V and 5 bases from J; junction bases left unmatched: 5. Naive CD45RA+ and memory CD45RA-negative subsets were split from CD4+ cells. The TCR sequence derives from a man aged 18 to 29 in good health. Specimen: naive CD4+ T cells sorted from blood. The subset denotes: CD45RA+ positively selected. The rearrangement uses TRBV7-2 and TRBJ1-5; 7 bases align to TRBD1. CDR3: CASSLVAGGDQPQHF. In DNA form, the CDR3 reads TGTGCCAGCAGCTTAGTGGCAGGGGGGGATCAGCCCCAGCATTTT. The full variable domain, with the rest looked up from reference TRBV7-2 and TRBJ1-5, is GAGVSQSPSNKVTEKGKDVELRCDPISGHTALYWYRQSLGQGLEFLIYFQGNSAPDKSGLPSDRFSAERTGGSVSTLTIQRTQQEDSAVYLCASSLVAGGDQPQHFGDGTRLSIL.